A selection of T cell receptor beta chains follows, all from one sample in a study of control samples from healthy donors and cancer patients. Sequencing was performed with immunoSEQ multiplex PCR; in TCRdb, only in-frame clones are kept and a portion is missing. This repertoire shows approximately 100,000 clones, about 91% found once; its top ten account for 13% to 15%. The sequenced material came from blood. These receptors all come from a man aged 25 to 45 in good health. Both conserved end residues are part of each CDR3. D genes are given only for firm matches. Only some rows state a clone size, as once, few, many or a class for expanded clones.

. | TRBJ1-6 | TRBD1 | TRBV20-1 | CSASLTGGRLNNSPLHF | TGCAGTGCTAGTCTCACAGGGGGAAGGCTGAATAATTCACCCCTCCACTTT
. | TRBJ2-1 | TRBD2 | TRBV9 | CASSGRLAGGGNEQFF | TGTGCCAGCAGCGGGAGACTAGCGGGAGGAGGTAATGAGCAGTTCTTC
few | TRBJ2-2 | . | TRBV7-2 | CASSNRETGELFF | TGTGCCAGCAGCAACCGAGAGACCGGGGAGCTGTTTTTT
. | TRBJ1-1 | TRBD1 | TRBV27 | CASSLQGVDTEAFF | TGTGCCAGCAGTTTACAGGGGGTTGACACTGAAGCTTTCTTT
. | TRBJ1-5 | TRBD1 | TRBV9 | CASSVGTGRAQPQHF | TGTGCCAGCAGCGTTGGGACAGGGAGGGCTCAGCCCCAGCATTTT
. | TRBJ1-1 | . | TRBV19 | CASSIGGGSTEAFF | TGTGCCAGTAGTATAGGGGGAGGGTCGACTGAAGCTTTCTTT
. | TRBJ1-5 | . | TRBV21-1 | CASSPPRTYHRPQHF | TGTGCCAGCAGCCCGCCCCGGACATACCATCGGCCCCAGCATTTT
. | TRBJ1-2 | TRBD1 | TRBV5-1 | CASSLQGDYGYTF | TGCGCCAGCAGCTTGCAGGGGGACTATGGCTACACCTTC
. | TRBJ1-1 | TRBD1 | TRBV5-8 | CASSLGGQGGTEAFF | TGTGCCAGCAGCTTGGGGGGACAGGGAGGTACTGAAGCTTTCTTT
. | TRBJ2-2 | . | TRBV19 | CASSMAGELFF | TGTGCCAGTAGTATGGCCGGGGAGCTGTTTTTT
. | TRBJ1-3 | . | TRBV18 | CASSPSLMGNSGNTIYF | TGTGCCAGCTCACCGTCCCTGATGGGGAACTCTGGAAACACCATATATTTT
. | TRBJ1-6 | . | TRBV9 | CASSVRGQDSPLHF | TGTGCCAGCAGCGTACGGGGGCAGGATTCACCCCTCCACTTT
. | TRBJ2-7 | . | TRBV5-5 | CASSGGTPGRNSYEQYF | TGTGCCAGCAGCGGCGGGACACCGGGGAGGAACTCCTACGAGCAGTACTTC
. | TRBJ2-4 | . | TRBV11-2 | CASSRTSGAKNIQYF | TGTGCCAGCAGCCGTACCTCCGGCGCCAAAAACATTCAGTACTTC
. | TRBJ2-7 | TRBD2 | TRBV10-3 | CATGDSGSYEQYF | TGTGCCACCGGGGATAGCGGGAGCTACGAGCAGTACTTC
. | TRBJ1-2 | TRBD1 | TRBV7-2 | CASSLRTGGFLGYTF | TGTGCCAGCAGCCTTCGGACAGGGGGCTTTCTTGGCTACACCTTC